This T cell receptor beta chain appears in the sequencing data of a study of cytomegalovirus exposure and HLA in healthy donors. Study-level background: Genotyping showed 81% of 300 to 450 donors falling in the Caucasian-associated ancestry cluster.

It was with 60 Vbeta and 13 Jbeta primers that the PCR ran. Produced via immunoSEQ multiplex PCR; TCRdb's table is partial and in-frame only. The sample consists of approximately 110,000 clones, around 75% of them appearing once. As to this clone: Antigen: not known.

Study-wide points: Exclusion applied to some V segments, including TRBV6-2 and TRBV6-3, as they were indistinguishable.

This CDR3 region has 16 residues. Trimming cost V 5 bases and J 4 bases; bases outside gene matches: 11. Germline V gene data show CDR1 as SNHLY and CDR2 as FYNNEI. The gene calls are TRBV2 and TRBJ1-2; the match to TRBD1 covers 9 bases. This receptor was obtained from a man aged 60-69 years in good health and CMV-seropositive. Input material: PBMCs. CDR3 region: CASSSPGTGIIYGYTF. CDR3 coding DNA: TGTGCCAGCAGTTCACCTGGGACAGGGATCATCTATGGCTACACCTTC. The full variable domain, with the rest looked up from reference TRBV2 and TRBJ1-2, is EPEVTQTPSHQVTQMGQEVILRCVPISNHLYFYWYRQILGQKVEFLVSFYNNEISEKSEIFDDQFSVERPDGSNFTLKIRSTKLEDSAMYFCASSSPGTGIIYGYTFGSGTRLTVV.